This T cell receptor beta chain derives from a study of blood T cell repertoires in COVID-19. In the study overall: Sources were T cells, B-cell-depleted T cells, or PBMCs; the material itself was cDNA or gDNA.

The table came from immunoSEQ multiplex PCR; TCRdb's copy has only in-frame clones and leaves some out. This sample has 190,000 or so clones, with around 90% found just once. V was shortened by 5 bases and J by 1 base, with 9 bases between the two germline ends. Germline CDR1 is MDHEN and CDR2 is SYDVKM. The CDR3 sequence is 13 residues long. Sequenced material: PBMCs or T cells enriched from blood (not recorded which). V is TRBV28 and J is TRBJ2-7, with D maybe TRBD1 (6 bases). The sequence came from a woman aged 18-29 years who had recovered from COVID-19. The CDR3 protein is CASSKTGSYEQYF. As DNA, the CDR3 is TGTGCCAGCAGTAAGACAGGATCCTACGAGCAGTACTTC.